This record looks at one T cell receptor (beta chain) sequence and its context. Its antigen is undetermined. With a much larger clone just one base away, this may be a read error. The library came from three nested PCR rounds adapted from ARM-PCR protocols. Using its own MiXCR run on the multiplex PCR reads, TCRdb lists one record per CDR3 protein. The sample carries some 51,000 distinct CDR3 sequences, more than 55% recorded once. No cell sorting was done before RNA was extracted from the tissue. This non-tumor lung sample came from over 3 cm beyond the tumor edge. The sample originates from a study of tumor and adjacent non-tumor tissue in lung cancer. Trimming cost V 3 bases and J 0 bases, with 7 bases left between them. This CDR3 comprises 14 residues. General study results and limits: In normal lung, the top 100 clones were significantly more dominant than in tumor.

The source of this sequence is a woman in her 70s with non-small cell lung cancer. The sequenced material came from distant non-tumor lung tissue. V and J are TRBV5-3 and TRBJ2-4; D gene uncertain. TRBV5-3 is an ORF, with its function uncertain. The CDR3 loop reads CARSSFLAKNIQYF. CDR3 sequence (DNA): TGTGCCAGAAGCTCGTTCCTAGCCAAAAACATTCAGTACTTC.